This T cell receptor (beta chain) derives from a study of T cell responses to AZD1222 COVID-19 vaccine. Study summary: Second-dose timings of about 4 or about 12 weeks were pooled.

The table came from immunoSEQ multiplex PCR; TCRdb's copy has only in-frame clones and leaves some out. The repertoire includes 150,000 or so clones, roughly nine tenths of them detected once, and 1.5% to 2% sits in the top ten. About this clone itself: What it binds is unknown.

General study points: Clonal diversity was possibly underestimated; the donors were predominantly white British and more often female. Repertoires in all cases were sampled only once the peak T cell response had passed. An increase in Spike-specific TCR breadth and depth was observed after two AZD1222 doses.

The CDR3 runs to 13 residues. From germline, CDR1 is MNHEY and CDR2 SMNVEV (reference sequence). V was trimmed by 3 bases and J by 11 bases, leaving 17 bases between them. V gene TRBV27 combines with J gene TRBJ2-7; D may be TRBD2 (6 bases). Sequenced here: peripheral blood, sampled on day 0 of AZD1222 vaccination. This clonotype originated in an adult in good health. The CDR3 sequence: CASSFGLSEPEYF. The DNA for the CDR3 is TGTGCCAGCAGTTTCGGACTATCCGAGCCGGAGTACTTC.